This entry lists 4 T cell receptor beta chains sequenced from one sample in a study of cytomegalovirus exposure and HLA in healthy donors. PCR used 60 Vbeta primers and 13 Jbeta primers. This table comes from immunoSEQ multiplex PCR, and its TCRdb copy is limited to in-frame clones, with some not included. The listing records over 20,000 clones. The sample taken for sequencing was PBMCs. The receptor set was obtained from a man in his fifties or sixties in good health and CMV-seropositive.

V gene TRBV29-1 combines with J gene TRBJ2-1, with 12 nucleotides matching TRBD2. The CDR3 sequence is 15 residues long. Germline loops: CDR1 SQVTM, CDR2 ANQGSEA. V was clipped by 4 bases and J by 8 bases; unmatched bases: 9. The CDR3 spells CSVGAGLAGRDEQFF. The CDR3 DNA follows: TGCAGCGTTGGGGCCGGACTAGCGGGAAGGGATGAGCAGTTCTTC.

The CDR3 region is CASSDQGAWEQYF. In DNA form, the CDR3 reads TGTGCCAGCAGCGATCAGGGGGCATGGGAGCAGTACTTC. V is TRBV5-4 and J is TRBJ2-7, with 8 positions matching TRBD1. Germline assignment: CDR1 SGHNT and CDR2 YYREEE (reference sequence). The CDR3 contains 13 residues. The trim removed 4 bases at V and 7 bases at J, leaving 7 bases unmatched.

CDR3 DNA: TGTGCCAGCTCACCAGGGCAGAGCCACTACGAGCAGTACTTC. Translating gives CASSPGQSHYEQYF. The V and J genes are TRBV18 and TRBJ2-7; D remains ambiguous. V lost 2 bases to trimming and J lost 3 bases, with 11 bases between them. CDR1 KGHSH and CDR2 LQKENI come from the germline V gene. There are 14 residues in the CDR3.

This chain connects TRBV4-1 to TRBJ2-7; 10 nucleotides line up with TRBD2. V shed 3 bases, J shed 4 bases, and the junction held 9 bases outside the gene matches. Germline-derived CDR1 and CDR2 are MGHRA and YSYEKL. The CDR3 consists of 16 residues. CDR3: CASSQQDRAGGYEQYF. The CDR3 nucleotides read TGCGCCAGCAGCCAGCAGGATAGAGCGGGAGGGTACGAGCAGTACTTC.